Listed below are T cell receptor beta chains from one sample, sequenced in a study of chemoradiotherapy in HPV16-positive cancers. This table comes from immunoSEQ multiplex PCR, and its TCRdb copy is limited to in-frame clones, with some not included. The sample lists about 12,000 clones; about 85% were seen once. Material: blood, obtained from a patient who underwent chemoradiotherapy. The receptors were sampled from a human donor with HPV-associated anogenital cancer. Each CDR3 is given with its conserved first and last residue. D genes are given only for firm matches. Expanded clones are given a class, and other clones once, few, many or no size at all.

V	J	D	size	DNA	CDR3
TRBV9	TRBJ2-3	.	.	TGTGCCAGCAGCGTAGCGAGGGGCACAGATACGCAGTATTTT	CASSVARGTDTQYF
TRBV7-8	TRBJ2-5	.	.	TGTGCCAGCAGCTACGGACAAGCAGAGACCCAGTACTTC	CASSYGQAETQYF
TRBV27	TRBJ2-1	TRBD2	.	TGTGCCAGCAGTTCACCGGGACAGGGACTAGCGGGGTACAATGAGCAGTTCTTC	CASSSPGQGLAGYNEQFF
TRBV7-2	TRBJ2-1	TRBD2	.	TGTGCCAGCAGCCTCGCGGGGGGGACATTTAATGAGCAGTTCTTC	CASSLAGGTFNEQFF
TRBV5-4	TRBJ1-2	.	.	TGTGCCAGCAGCTTGGCAGGGGACTTCGTTGGCTACACCTTC	CASSLAGDFVGYTF
TRBV10-2	TRBJ2-5	.	.	TGCGCCAGCCGAGAAGGGGCGGGGGCCGCGCAAGAGACCCAGTACTTC	CASREGAGAAQETQYF
TRBV18	TRBJ1-2	.	.	TGTGCCAGCTCACCACAGGGGAAAGTGGATGGCTACACCTTC	CASSPQGKVDGYTF
TRBV2	TRBJ2-1	TRBD1	.	TGTGCCAGCACCTCCCACACTAGGGGACAGGGGGATGAGCAGTTCTTC	CASTSHTRGQGDEQFF
TRBV7-2	TRBJ1-1	.	.	TGTGCCAGCAGCTTAGGTATGAACACTGAAGCTTTCTTT	CASSLGMNTEAFF
TRBV15	TRBJ2-1	TRBD1	.	TGTGCCACCAGCAGAGTAGTTCAGGGGGCAAATGAGCAGTTCTTC	CATSRVVQGANEQFF
TRBV5-1	TRBJ1-1	.	.	TGCGCCAGCAGCTGGCGCCTCGATAGTCTAAACACTGAAGCTTTCTTT	CASSWRLDSLNTEAFF
TRBV10-3	TRBJ1-1	.	.	TGTGCCATCAGGAGGGACATGAACACTGAAGCTTTCTTT	CAIRRDMNTEAFF
TRBV19	TRBJ1-6	TRBD1	.	TGTGCCAGTAGTGGACGGGACAGCAATTCACCCCTCCACTTT	CASSGRDSNSPLHF
TRBV30	TRBJ2-7	.	.	TGTGCCTGGAGCTTGGGGGGTTTCTACGAGCAGTACTTC	CAWSLGGFYEQYF
TRBV6-1	TRBJ1-2	.	.	TGTGCCAACAGGCCCCGGGGGAACTATGGCTACACCTTC	CANRPRGNYGYTF
TRBV7-9	TRBJ2-5	TRBD1	.	TGTGCCAGCAGCTCGACAGGGGGCCTGGAGACCCAGTACTTC	CASSSTGGLETQYF
TRBV2	TRBJ1-1	.	few	TGTGCCAGCAGTCGGGCTGAAGCTTTCTTT	CASSRAEAFF
TRBV18	TRBJ1-1	.	.	TGTGCCAGCTCACTGGGGCGAGCCACAGAGGCTTTCTTT	CASSLGRATEAFF
TRBV7-9	TRBJ1-1	TRBD1	.	TGTGCCAGCAGCTTATGGACAGGGATGACTGAAGCTTTCTTT	CASSLWTGMTEAFF
TRBV5-5	TRBJ2-2	TRBD1	few	TGTGCCAGCAGGTCCACCGGGACAGTCCAAACCGGGGAGCTGTTTTTT	CASRSTGTVQTGELFF
TRBV5-6	TRBJ2-3	TRBD2	.	TGTGCCAGCAGTGACCATTATAGCGGGGGATACACAGATACGCAGTATTTT	CASSDHYSGGYTDTQYF
TRBV30	TRBJ1-2	.	.	TGTGCCTGGAGCGCCCACGGGCCCTATGGCTACACCTTC	CAWSAHGPYGYTF
TRBV2	TRBJ2-5	TRBD1	.	TGTGCCAGCACTGCAGGGGGCACGCAAGAGACCCAGTACTTC	CASTAGGTQETQYF
TRBV5-4	TRBJ2-3	.	.	TGTGCCAGCAGCCCCCAGGATCTCACAGATACGCAGTATTTT	CASSPQDLTDTQYF
TRBV15	TRBJ1-3	.	.	TGTGCCACCAGCAGCGACCTCGGGCCTGGAAACACCATATATTTT	CATSSDLGPGNTIYF
TRBV5-1	TRBJ1-4	.	.	TGCGCCAGCAGCTTGGGAACAAGGGGCAATGAAAAACTGTTTTTT	CASSLGTRGNEKLFF
TRBV5-4	TRBJ1-2	TRBD1	.	TGTGCCAGCAGCTTGTGGCCGGCCGGGACAGGGGGCGCGAGGGGCTACACCTTC	CASSLWPAGTGGARGYTF